The present entry profiles one TCR beta chain with its context. Treatment in this sample: roughly 18 received Ad26.COV2.S at low or high dose, single or two shots; 5 received placebo; per-sample allocation not given. Samples came from day 63 after the first vaccine or placebo injection. The sample originates from a study of Ad26.COV2.S vaccination and SARS-CoV-2 variants. Profiling relied on immunoSEQ multiplex PCR, and the TCRdb table lists in-frame clones only, not all of them. The sample includes 300,000 to 500,000 clones, approximately 90% seen only once; the top ten take 3.5%. Germline values: CDR1 SGHNT, CDR2 YYREEE (reference sequence). This CDR3 is 14 amino acids long. Germline trimming cut 2 bases from V and 3 bases from J; bases unmatched to any gene: 3.

The source of this sequence is a person aged 18-60 years who received the Ad26.COV2.S COVID-19 vaccine or a placebo. The source was peripheral blood, collected in a trial of Ad26.COV2.S vaccine versus placebo. This rearrangement joins TRBV5-4 to TRBJ2-3, with 7 bases fitting TRBD1. This CDR3 reads CASSLTGETDTQYF. The CDR3 DNA is TGTGCCAGCAGCTTAACAGGGGAGACAGATACGCAGTATTTT.